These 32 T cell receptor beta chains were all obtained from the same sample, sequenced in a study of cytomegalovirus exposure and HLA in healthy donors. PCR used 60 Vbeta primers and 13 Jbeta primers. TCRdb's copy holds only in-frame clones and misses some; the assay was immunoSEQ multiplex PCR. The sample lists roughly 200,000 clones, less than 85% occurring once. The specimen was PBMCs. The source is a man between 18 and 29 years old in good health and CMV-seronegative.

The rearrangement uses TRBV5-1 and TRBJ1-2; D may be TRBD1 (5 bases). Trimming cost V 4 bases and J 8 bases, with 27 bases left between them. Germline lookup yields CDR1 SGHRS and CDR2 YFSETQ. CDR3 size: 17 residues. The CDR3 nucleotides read TGCGCCAGCAGCCCCGGGACTCAACCTGGCGTAATAGAGGGCTACACCTTC. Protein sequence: CASSPGTQPGVIEGYTF.

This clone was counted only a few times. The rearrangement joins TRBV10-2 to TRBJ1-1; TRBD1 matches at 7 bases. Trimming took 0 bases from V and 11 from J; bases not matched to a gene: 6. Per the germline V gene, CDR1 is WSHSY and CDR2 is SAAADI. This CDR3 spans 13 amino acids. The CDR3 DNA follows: TGCGCCAGCAGTGAGTCAGGGGGCTATAGGGCTTTCTTT. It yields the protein CASSESGGYRAFF.

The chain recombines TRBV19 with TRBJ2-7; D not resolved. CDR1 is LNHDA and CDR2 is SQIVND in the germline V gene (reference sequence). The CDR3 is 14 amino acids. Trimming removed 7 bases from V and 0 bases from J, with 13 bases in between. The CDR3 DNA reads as TGTGCCAGTACCCTAACCGCCGGCTCCTACGAGCAGTACTTC. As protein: CASTLTAGSYEQYF.

The CDR3 DNA is TGCGCCAGCAGTGAGTCAGTCGGGAAATCATACAATGAGCAGTTCTTC. Its translation: CASSESVGKSYNEQFF. V usage is TRBV10-1 and J usage is TRBJ2-1; maybe TRBD2 (5 bases). With 0 bases removed from V and 4 bases from J, the gap between germline ends came to 13 bases. The CDR3 runs 16 residues. Germline CDR1 reads WNHNN; CDR2 reads SYGVQD (reference sequence).

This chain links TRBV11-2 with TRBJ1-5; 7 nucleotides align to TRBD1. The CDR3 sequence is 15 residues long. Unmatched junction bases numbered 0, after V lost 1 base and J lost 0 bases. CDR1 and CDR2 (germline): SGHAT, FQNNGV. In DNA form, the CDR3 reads TGTGCCAGCAGCTTAGGACAGGGTAGCAATCAGCCCCAGCATTTT. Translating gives CASSLGQGSNQPQHF.

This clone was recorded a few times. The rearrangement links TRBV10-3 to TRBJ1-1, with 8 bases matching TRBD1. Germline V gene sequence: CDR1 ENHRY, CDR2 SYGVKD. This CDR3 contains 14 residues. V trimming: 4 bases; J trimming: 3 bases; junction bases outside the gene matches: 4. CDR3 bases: TGTGCCATCAGTGGAGGACAGGGTTACACTGAAGCTTTCTTT. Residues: CAISGGQGYTEAFF.

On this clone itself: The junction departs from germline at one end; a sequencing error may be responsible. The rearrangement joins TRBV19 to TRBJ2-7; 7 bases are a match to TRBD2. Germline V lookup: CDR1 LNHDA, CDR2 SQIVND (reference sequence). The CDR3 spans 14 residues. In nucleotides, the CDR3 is TGTGCTACTACCCGGGGAGGGCCCTCCCACGAGCAGTACTTC. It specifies CATTRGGPSHEQYF.

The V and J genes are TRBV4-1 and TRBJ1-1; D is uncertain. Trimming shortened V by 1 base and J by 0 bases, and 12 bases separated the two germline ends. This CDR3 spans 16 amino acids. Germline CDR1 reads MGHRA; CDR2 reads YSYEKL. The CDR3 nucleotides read TGCGCCAGCAGCCAAGTGGAGTCCTACCTGAACACTGAAGCTTTCTTT. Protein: CASSQVESYLNTEAFF.

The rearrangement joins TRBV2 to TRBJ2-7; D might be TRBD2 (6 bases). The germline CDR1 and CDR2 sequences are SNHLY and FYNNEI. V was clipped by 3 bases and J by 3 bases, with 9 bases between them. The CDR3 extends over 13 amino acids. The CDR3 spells CASSDGGDYEQYF. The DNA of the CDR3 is TGTGCCAGCAGTGACGGCGGGGACTACGAGCAGTACTTC.

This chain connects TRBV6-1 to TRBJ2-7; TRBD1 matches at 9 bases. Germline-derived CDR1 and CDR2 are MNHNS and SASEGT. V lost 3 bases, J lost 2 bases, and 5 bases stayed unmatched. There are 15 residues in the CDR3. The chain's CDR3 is CASSEYRGRTYEQYF. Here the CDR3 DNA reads TGTGCCAGCAGTGAGTACAGGGGGCGCACCTACGAGCAGTACTTC.

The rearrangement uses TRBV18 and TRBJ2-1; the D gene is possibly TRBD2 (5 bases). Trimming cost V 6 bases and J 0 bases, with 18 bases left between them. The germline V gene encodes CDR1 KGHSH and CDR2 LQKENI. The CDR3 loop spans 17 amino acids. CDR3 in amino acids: CASSQAAGGRSYNEQFF. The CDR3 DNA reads TGTGCCAGCTCCCAAGCCGCGGGCGGGCGCTCCTACAATGAGCAGTTCTTC.

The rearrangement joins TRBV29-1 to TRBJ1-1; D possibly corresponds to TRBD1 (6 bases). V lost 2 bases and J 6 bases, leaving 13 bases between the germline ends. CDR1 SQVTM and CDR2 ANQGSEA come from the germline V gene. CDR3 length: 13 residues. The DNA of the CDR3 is TGCAGCGTTGAAAGCCGGCAGGGGTCTGAAGCTTTCTTT. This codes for CSVESRQGSEAFF.

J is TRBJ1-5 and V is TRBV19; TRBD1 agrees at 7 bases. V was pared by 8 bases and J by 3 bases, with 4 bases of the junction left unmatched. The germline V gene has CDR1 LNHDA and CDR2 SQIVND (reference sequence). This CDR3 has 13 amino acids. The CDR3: CASADRVNQPQHF. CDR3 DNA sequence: TGTGCCAGTGCCGACAGGGTCAATCAGCCCCAGCATTTT.

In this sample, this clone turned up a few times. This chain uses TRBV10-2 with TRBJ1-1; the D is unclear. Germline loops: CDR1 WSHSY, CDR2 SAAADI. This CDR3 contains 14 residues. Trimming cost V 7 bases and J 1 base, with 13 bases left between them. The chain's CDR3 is CASTRGETNTEAFF. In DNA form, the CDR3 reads TGCGCCAGCACGCGCGGCGAAACGAACACTGAAGCTTTCTTT.

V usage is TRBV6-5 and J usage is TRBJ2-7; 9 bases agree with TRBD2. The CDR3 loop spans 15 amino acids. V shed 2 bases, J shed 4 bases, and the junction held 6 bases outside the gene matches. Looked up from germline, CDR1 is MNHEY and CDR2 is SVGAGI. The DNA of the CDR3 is TGTGCCAGCAGTTACCAGTTTAGCGGGAGTTACGAGCAGTACTTC. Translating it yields CASSYQFSGSYEQYF.

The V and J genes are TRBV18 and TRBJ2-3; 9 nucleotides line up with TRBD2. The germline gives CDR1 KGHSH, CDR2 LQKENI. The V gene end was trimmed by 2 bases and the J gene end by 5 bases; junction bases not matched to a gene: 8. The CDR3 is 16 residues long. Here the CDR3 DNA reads TGTGCCAGCTCACCATTGGGACTAGCATTAGGAGATACGCAGTATTTT. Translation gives CASSPLGLALGDTQYF.

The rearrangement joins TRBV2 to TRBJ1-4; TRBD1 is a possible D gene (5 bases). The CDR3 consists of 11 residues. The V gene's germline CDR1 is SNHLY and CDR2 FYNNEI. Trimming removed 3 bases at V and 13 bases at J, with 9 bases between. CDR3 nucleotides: TGTGCCAGCAGTGACGGGACTGCACTGTTTTTT. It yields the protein CASSDGTALFF.

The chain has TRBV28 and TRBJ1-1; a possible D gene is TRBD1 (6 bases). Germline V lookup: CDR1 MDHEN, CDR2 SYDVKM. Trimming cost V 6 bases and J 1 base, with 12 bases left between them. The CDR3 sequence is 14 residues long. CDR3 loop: CASSPYRENTEAFF. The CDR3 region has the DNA TGTGCCAGCAGCCCTTACAGGGAGAACACTGAAGCTTTCTTT.

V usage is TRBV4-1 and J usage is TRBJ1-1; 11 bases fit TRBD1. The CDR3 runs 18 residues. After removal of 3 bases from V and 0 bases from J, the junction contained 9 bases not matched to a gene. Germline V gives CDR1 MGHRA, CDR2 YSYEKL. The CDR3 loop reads CASSHRSGTGGLNTEAFF. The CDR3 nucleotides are TGCGCCAGCAGCCACAGATCTGGGACAGGGGGTTTGAACACTGAAGCTTTCTTT.

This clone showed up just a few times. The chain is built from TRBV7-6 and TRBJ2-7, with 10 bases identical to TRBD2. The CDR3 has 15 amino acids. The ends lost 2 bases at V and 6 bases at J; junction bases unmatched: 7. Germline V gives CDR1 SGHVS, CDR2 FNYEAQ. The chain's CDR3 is CASSLPLAGAAEQYF. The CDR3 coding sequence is TGTGCCAGCAGCTTACCCCTAGCGGGAGCGGCCGAGCAGTACTTC.

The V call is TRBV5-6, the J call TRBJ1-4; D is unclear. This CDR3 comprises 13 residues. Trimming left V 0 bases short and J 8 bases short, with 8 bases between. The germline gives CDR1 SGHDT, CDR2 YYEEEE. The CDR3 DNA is TGTGCCAGCAGCTTGGGGGCCGGCGAAAAACTGTTTTTT. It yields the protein CASSLGAGEKLFF.

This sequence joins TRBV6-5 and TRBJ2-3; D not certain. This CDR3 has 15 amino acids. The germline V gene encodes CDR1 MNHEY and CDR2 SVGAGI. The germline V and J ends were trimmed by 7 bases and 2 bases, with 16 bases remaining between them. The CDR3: CASTELAGFTDTQYF. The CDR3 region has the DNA TGTGCCAGCACCGAGTTGGCCGGGTTCACAGATACGCAGTATTTT.

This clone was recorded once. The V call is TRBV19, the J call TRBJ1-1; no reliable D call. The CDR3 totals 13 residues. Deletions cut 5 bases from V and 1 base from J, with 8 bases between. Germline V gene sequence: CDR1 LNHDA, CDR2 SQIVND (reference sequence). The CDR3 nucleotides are TGTGCCAGTAGTTCGGGAGAGAACACTGAAGCTTTCTTT. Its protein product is CASSSGENTEAFF.

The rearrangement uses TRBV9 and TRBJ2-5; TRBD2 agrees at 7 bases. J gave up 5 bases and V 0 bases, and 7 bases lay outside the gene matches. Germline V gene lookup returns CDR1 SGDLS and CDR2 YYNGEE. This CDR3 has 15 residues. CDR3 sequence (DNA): TGTGCCAGCAGCGTAGGTTTGCGGGAGCAGGAGACCCAGTACTTC. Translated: CASSVGLREQETQYF.

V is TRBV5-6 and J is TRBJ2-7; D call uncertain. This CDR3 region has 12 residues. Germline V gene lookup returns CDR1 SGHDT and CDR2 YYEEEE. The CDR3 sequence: CASSVRASESSV. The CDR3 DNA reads TGTGCCAGCAGCGTACGAGCTAGTGAGTCTTCGGTC.

The CDR3 loop reads CSVTRQAGYNEQFF. CDR3 in DNA: TGCAGCGTTACCAGACAGGCCGGCTACAATGAGCAGTTCTTC. The chain has TRBV29-1 and TRBJ2-1; maybe TRBD1 (6 bases). The CDR3 has 14 amino acids. V was trimmed by 5 bases and J by 3 bases, leaving 14 bases between them. Germline CDR1 SQVTM, CDR2 ANQGSEA.

CDR3 residues: CASSFRGGFQPQHF. Written as DNA, the CDR3 is TGTGCCAGCAGTTTTAGGGGAGGATTTCAGCCCCAGCATTTT. The J gene is TRBJ1-5, the V gene TRBV27; D is perhaps TRBD1 (5 bases). Germline V gives CDR1 MNHEY, CDR2 SMNVEV (reference sequence). CDR3 length: 14 residues. The V end lost 3 bases, the J end lost 6 bases, and 12 bases lay between the germline ends.

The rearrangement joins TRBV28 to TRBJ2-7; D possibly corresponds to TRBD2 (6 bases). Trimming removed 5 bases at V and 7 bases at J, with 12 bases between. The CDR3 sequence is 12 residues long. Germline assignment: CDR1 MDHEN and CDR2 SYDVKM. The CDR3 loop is CASSIPGGEQYF. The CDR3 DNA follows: TGTGCCAGCAGTATCCCTGGGGGGGAGCAGTACTTC.

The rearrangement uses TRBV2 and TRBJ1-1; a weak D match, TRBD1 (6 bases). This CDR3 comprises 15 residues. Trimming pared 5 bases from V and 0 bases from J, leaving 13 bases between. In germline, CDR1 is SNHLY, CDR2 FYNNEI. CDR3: CASSLGGVLNTEAFF. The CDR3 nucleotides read TGTGCCAGCAGTCTAGGGGGGGTACTGAACACTGAAGCTTTCTTT. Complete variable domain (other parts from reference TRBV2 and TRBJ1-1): EPEVTQTPSHQVTQMGQEVILRCVPISNHLYFYWYRQILGQKVEFLVSFYNNEISEKSEIFDDQFSVERPDGSNFTLKIRSTKLEDSAMYFCASSLGGVLNTEAFFGQGTRLTVV.

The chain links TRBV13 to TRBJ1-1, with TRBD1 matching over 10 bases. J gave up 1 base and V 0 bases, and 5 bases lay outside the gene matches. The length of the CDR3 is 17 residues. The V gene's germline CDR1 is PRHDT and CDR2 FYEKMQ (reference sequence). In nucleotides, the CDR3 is TGTGCCAGCAGCTTAGGGACAGGGGGCGTAAAGAACACTGAAGCTTTCTTT. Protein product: CASSLGTGGVKNTEAFF. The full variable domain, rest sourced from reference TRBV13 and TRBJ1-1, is AAGVIQSPRHLIKEKRETATLKCYPIPRHDTVYWYQQGPGQDPQFLISFYEKMQSDKGSIPDRFSAQQFSDYHSELNMSSLELGDSALYFCASSLGTGGVKNTEAFFGQGTRLTVV.

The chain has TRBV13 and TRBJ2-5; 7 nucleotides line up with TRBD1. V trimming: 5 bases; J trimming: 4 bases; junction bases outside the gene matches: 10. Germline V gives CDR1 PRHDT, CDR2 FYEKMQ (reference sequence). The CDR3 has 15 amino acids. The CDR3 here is CASSTRRQGIETQYF. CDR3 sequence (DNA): TGTGCCAGCAGCACGAGAAGACAGGGTATAGAGACCCAGTACTTC.

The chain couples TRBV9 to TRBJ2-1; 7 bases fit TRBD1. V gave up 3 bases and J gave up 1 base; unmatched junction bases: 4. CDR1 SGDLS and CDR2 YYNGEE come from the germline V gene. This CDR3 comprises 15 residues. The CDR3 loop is CASSESGQSYNEQFF. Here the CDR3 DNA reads TGTGCCAGCAGCGAATCGGGACAGTCCTACAATGAGCAGTTCTTC.